Presented here are 31 T cell receptor beta chains from one specimen sequenced in a study of cytomegalovirus exposure and HLA in healthy donors. In the PCR, 60 Vbeta and 13 Jbeta primers were used. Clones were sequenced by immunoSEQ multiplex PCR, and TCRdb holds only the in-frame ones, with some missing. The table shows 95,000 to 150,000 clones, with more than 70% occurring only once. The specimen was PBMCs. These receptors were taken from a woman in her 50s in good health and CMV-seropositive.

This clone appeared a single time. The V and J genes are TRBV7-8 and TRBJ1-6; 9 bases are a match to TRBD1. Germline CDR1 is SGHVS and CDR2 is FQNEAQ. The CDR3 runs 15 residues. The ends lost 5 bases at V and 10 bases at J; junction bases unmatched: 9. CDR3: CASSAMGQGGSPLHF. For the CDR3, the DNA is TGTGCCAGCAGCGCGATGGGACAGGGAGGATCACCCCTCCACTTT.

This chain links TRBV6-5 with TRBJ1-5; unclear D gene. V was shortened by 2 bases and J by 4 bases, with 6 bases between the two germline ends. The CDR3 covers 13 residues. Germline-derived CDR1 and CDR2 are MNHEY and SVGAGI. In nucleotides, the CDR3 is TGTGCCAGCAGTTACGACGGGAATCAGCCCCAGCATTTT. Its translation: CASSYDGNQPQHF.

The chain has TRBV5-1 and TRBJ2-3; 7 bases match TRBD1. Germline assignment: CDR1 SGHRS and CDR2 YFSETQ. V dropped 0 bases and J dropped 3; count of bases not matched to a gene: 7. This CDR3 region has 16 residues. DNA of the CDR3: TGCGCCAGCAGCTTGGATCCGGGACAGAATACAGATACGCAGTATTTT. This translates into CASSLDPGQNTDTQYF.

The genes are TRBV5-6 and TRBJ2-7; possibly TRBD1 for D (6 bases). Trimming shortened V by 3 bases and J by 3 bases, and 13 bases separated the two germline ends. From germline, CDR1 is SGHDT and CDR2 YYEEEE. The CDR3 has 14 amino acids. The CDR3 is CASSSGTSNYEQYF. CDR3 sequence (DNA): TGTGCCAGCAGCTCCGGGACATCGAACTACGAGCAGTACTTC. The entire variable domain, with the rest obtained from reference TRBV5-6 and TRBJ2-7, is as follows: DAGVTQSPTHLIKTRGQQVTLRCSPKSGHDTVSWYQQALGQGPQFIFQYYEEEERQRGNFPDRFSGHQFPNYSSELNVNALLLGDSALYLCASSSGTSNYEQYFGPGTRLTVT.

The rearrangement links TRBV30 to TRBJ2-5; 8 nucleotides line up with TRBD1. Unmatched junction bases numbered 3, after V lost 4 bases and J lost 5 bases. The CDR3 has 12 residues. Germline lookup yields CDR1 GTSNPN and CDR2 SVGIG (reference sequence). For the CDR3, the DNA is TGTGCCTGGACAGGGGGCGCGGAGACCCAGTACTTC. As protein: CAWTGGAETQYF.

This clone was found a few times. The chain joins TRBV4-3 to TRBJ2-7; 10 bases map to TRBD1. This CDR3 has 15 amino acids. Germline CDR1 reads LGHNA; CDR2 reads YSLEER. Germline trimming cut 1 base from V and 5 bases from J; bases unmatched to any gene: 5. The CDR3 DNA reads as TGCGCCAGCAGCCAAGCCGGGACAGGGGTCCACGAGCAGTACTTC. Amino acids: CASSQAGTGVHEQYF.

This sequence joins TRBV2 and TRBJ2-3; a weak D match, TRBD2 (7 bases). Germline V lookup: CDR1 SNHLY, CDR2 FYNNEI. The germline V and J ends were trimmed by 7 bases and 10 bases, with 15 bases remaining between them. The CDR3 runs to 12 residues. The CDR3: CASIEGGAAQYF. CDR3 in DNA: TGTGCCAGCATCGAGGGGGGGGCCGCGCAGTATTTT.

This rearrangement joins TRBV7-2 to TRBJ2-1, with 14 bases aligning to TRBD2. From germline, CDR1 is SGHTA and CDR2 FQGNSA. With 4 bases clipped from V and 7 bases from J, the junction kept 6 bases outside the gene matches. There are 16 residues in the CDR3. The CDR3 DNA reads as TGTGCCAGCAGCTCACCGGGACTAGCGGGAGTTAATGAGCAGTTCTTC. Residues: CASSSPGLAGVNEQFF.

This sequence joins TRBV6-6 and TRBJ1-1, with 9 bases aligning to TRBD1. The CDR3 runs 13 residues. Germline-derived CDR1 and CDR2 are MNHNY and SVGAGI (reference sequence). V lost 11 bases, J lost 5 bases, and 9 bases stayed unmatched. The CDR3 sequence is CAGGGQGFTEAFF. For the CDR3, the DNA is TGTGCCGGAGGGGGACAGGGTTTTACTGAAGCTTTCTTT.

The chain joins TRBV7-8 to TRBJ2-1; 7 positions agree with TRBD2. CDR1 and CDR2 (germline): SGHVS, FQNEAQ. J lost 0 bases, V lost 5 bases, and 10 bases had no gene match. This CDR3 spans 17 amino acids. The CDR3 DNA sequence: TGTGCCAGCAGCGCTCCCAAAGCGGGGAGCTCCTACAATGAGCAGTTCTTC. Its protein product is CASSAPKAGSSYNEQFF. The full variable domain, completed using reference TRBV7-8 and TRBJ2-1, is GAGVSQSPRYKVAKRGQDVALRCDPISGHVSLFWYQQALGQGPEFLTYFQNEAQLDKSGLPSDRFFAERPEGSVSTLKIQRTQQEDSAVYLCASSAPKAGSSYNEQFFGPGTRLTVL.

This clone was observed a handful of times. The genes are TRBV2 and TRBJ1-2; TRBD1 matches at 8 bases. CDR1 and CDR2 from the germline V gene are SNHLY and FYNNEI. The CDR3 has 13 residues. V was clipped by 6 bases and J by 8 bases; unmatched bases: 8. In nucleotides, the CDR3 is TGTGCCAGCAGCGTCCGGGACAGGCGAGGCTACACCTTC. It translates to CASSVRDRRGYTF. The full variable domain, with the rest looked up from reference TRBV2 and TRBJ1-2, is EPEVTQTPSHQVTQMGQEVILRCVPISNHLYFYWYRQILGQKVEFLVSFYNNEISEKSEIFDDQFSVERPDGSNFTLKIRSTKLEDSAMYFCASSVRDRRGYTFGSGTRLTVV.

This clone appeared a few times. The chain uses TRBV7-2 and TRBJ2-7; 8 bases are shared with TRBD2. Germline V gene data show CDR1 as SGHTA and CDR2 as FQGNSA. This CDR3 has 15 amino acids. V gave up 4 bases and J gave up 3 bases; unmatched junction bases: 8. The CDR3 region has the DNA TGTGCCAGCAGCTCTCGGGGGGGCCGGAACTACGAGCAGTACTTC. Translating gives CASSSRGGRNYEQYF.

In this sample, this clone turned up once. The V gene is TRBV7-2, the J gene TRBJ2-1; 8 positions agree with TRBD1. The CDR3 totals 15 residues. Per the germline V gene, CDR1 is SGHTA and CDR2 is FQGNSA. J was trimmed by 3 bases and V by 3 bases; bases with no gene match: 4. The chain's CDR3 is CASSFQGALYNEQFF. CDR3 nucleotide sequence: TGTGCCAGCAGCTTTCAGGGGGCGCTCTACAATGAGCAGTTCTTC.

V is TRBV5-4 and J is TRBJ2-3, with 9 bases identical to TRBD2. With 6 bases clipped from V and 5 bases from J, the junction kept 10 bases outside the gene matches. Looked up from germline, CDR1 is SGHNT and CDR2 is YYREEE (reference sequence). The CDR3 runs 15 residues. This chain's CDR3 is CASTVTGGGGDTQYF. The CDR3 DNA reads TGTGCCAGCACCGTGACGGGCGGGGGGGGAGATACGCAGTATTTT.

The chain links TRBV4-1 to TRBJ2-2, with D perhaps matching TRBD2 (5 bases). Germline V CDR1 and CDR2: MGHRA, YSYEKL. V lost 4 bases to trimming and J lost 6 bases, with 21 bases between them. This CDR3 region has 17 residues. CDR3 sequence (DNA): TGCGCCAGCAGCCCGGAGGCCGGGCCTACGCGGGCCGGGGAGCTGTTTTTT. It is translated as CASSPEAGPTRAGELFF.

A word on this clone: A junction end diverges from the germline sequence, so it may reflect a read error. The chain has TRBV5-1 and TRBJ1-1; D uncertain. The CDR3 is 13 residues long. Germline V gene data show CDR1 as SGHRS and CDR2 as YFSETQ. CDR3 DNA: TGCGCCAGCAGCTTCGGGATGAACACTGGAGCTTTCTTT. Translation: CASSFGMNTGAFF.

The V gene is TRBV10-3, the J gene TRBJ2-7; no firm D call. Germline lookup yields CDR1 ENHRY and CDR2 SYGVKD. The CDR3 sequence is 11 residues long. Trimming shortened V by 0 bases and J by 7 bases, and 4 bases separated the two germline ends. The CDR3 sequence: CAISESGEQYF. The CDR3 DNA reads as TGTGCCATCAGTGAGTCCGGTGAGCAGTACTTC.

The V call is TRBV11-2, the J call TRBJ2-3, with D possibly TRBD1 on 5 matching bases. CDR3 length equals 14 residues. From germline, CDR1 is SGHAT and CDR2 FQNNGV. With 5 bases removed from V and 1 base from J, the gap between germline ends came to 10 bases. The CDR3 protein is CASSPTRGTDTQYF. The CDR3 nucleotides are TGTGCCAGCAGCCCTACCAGGGGCACAGATACGCAGTATTTT.

This clone was counted between two and nine times. The genes are TRBV4-2 and TRBJ2-3; 10 nucleotides match TRBD1. The trim removed 4 bases at V and 4 bases at J, leaving 8 bases unmatched. CDR3 length equals 16 residues. The germline V gene encodes CDR1 LGHNA and CDR2 YNFKEQ. In DNA, the CDR3 is TGTGCCAGCAGCCGGGACAGGGGCTTTGGCTCAGATACGCAGTATTTT. Translating gives CASSRDRGFGSDTQYF.

This clone turned up a few times. The genes are TRBV11-3 and TRBJ2-5; TRBD1 is a possible D gene (6 bases). The CDR3 covers 17 residues. V dropped 4 bases and J dropped 3 bases, with 21 bases sitting between them. From germline, CDR1 is SGHNT and CDR2 YENEEA. CDR3 nucleotides: TGTGCCAGCAGCTCCTCTTCGAAGGACAGAGTTAAAGAGACCCAGTACTTC. It translates to CASSSSSKDRVKETQYF.

The chain has TRBV29-1 and TRBJ2-2; 8 positions match TRBD1. Germline CDR1 reads SQVTM; CDR2 reads ANQGSEA. Germline trimming cut 7 bases from V and 6 bases from J; bases unmatched to any gene: 13. The CDR3 sequence is 15 residues long. CDR3: CSATLPGGAPGELFF. The CDR3 region has the DNA TGCAGCGCCACTCTCCCAGGGGGCGCCCCCGGGGAGCTGTTTTTT.

As regards this clone: In the same sample, other DNA sequences code for this CDR3. The chain employs TRBV5-1 and TRBJ2-3; D remains ambiguous. The CDR3 consists of 13 residues. The germline V and J ends were trimmed by 0 bases and 1 base, with 3 bases remaining between them. Germline CDR1 SGHRS, CDR2 YFSETQ. This CDR3 reads CASSLAGTDTQYF. The DNA for the CDR3 is TGCGCCAGCAGCTTGGCAGGCACAGATACGCAGTATTTT.

The genes are TRBV10-3 and TRBJ2-3; 10 bases match TRBD2. Per the germline V gene, CDR1 is ENHRY and CDR2 is SYGVKD. The V and J ends lost 2 bases and 3 bases, in that order; junction bases with no gene match: 5. The CDR3 is made up of 16 amino acids. The CDR3 sequence: CAISELAGVGTDTQYF. The CDR3 DNA follows: TGTGCCATCAGTGAGCTAGCGGGAGTCGGTACAGATACGCAGTATTTT.

V is TRBV11-3 and J is TRBJ2-5, with D possibly being TRBD2 (6 bases). Between the trimmed V and J ends, which lost 1 base and 4 bases, there was a span of 19 bases. Germline V gene data show CDR1 as SGHNT and CDR2 as YENEEA. The CDR3 covers 17 residues. The CDR3 region has the DNA TGTGCCAGCAGCTTAGGAAGGAGGGGATTACTCGCAGAGACCCAGTACTTC. It translates to CASSLGRRGLLAETQYF.

The chain joins TRBV4-3 to TRBJ2-1; 7 bases are a match to TRBD1. There are 19 residues in the CDR3. Trimming at V came to 0 bases and at J to 0 bases, leaving 11 bases not matched to a gene. Germline V lookup: CDR1 LGHNA, CDR2 YSLEER. The CDR3 protein is CASSQDPARGMASYNEQFF. The CDR3, as DNA: TGCGCCAGCAGCCAAGATCCAGCCAGGGGGATGGCCTCCTACAATGAGCAGTTCTTC.

This chain connects TRBV11-1 to TRBJ2-7; 7 bases fit TRBD1. This CDR3 contains 13 residues. CDR1 and CDR2 from the germline V gene are SGHAT and FQDESV (reference sequence). J lost 3 bases, V lost 5 bases, and 4 bases had no gene match. The CDR3 sequence is CASSKGQHYEQYF. For the CDR3, the DNA is TGTGCCAGCAGCAAGGGACAGCACTACGAGCAGTACTTC.

The chain combines TRBV4-2 with TRBJ2-3; D is uncertain. V lost 8 bases to trimming and J lost 1 base, with 13 bases between them. Germline values: CDR1 LGHNA, CDR2 YNFKEQ. CDR3 length: 14 amino acids. The CDR3 DNA is TGTGCCAGCTCCATGCGGCCCCGCACAGATACGCAGTATTTT. This gives the protein CASSMRPRTDTQYF.

On this clone: An end of the junction does not agree with germline; a read error may underlie this. V is TRBV7-2 and J is TRBJ2-7; D is uncertain. The CDR3 sequence is 12 residues long. In germline, CDR1 is SGHTA, CDR2 FQGNSA. The CDR3 nucleotides are TGTGCCAGCAGCGTTGGCTCCTACGAGCGGTACTTC. Amino acid sequence: CASSVGSYERYF.

In DNA form, the CDR3 reads TGTGCCGTACCCGACAGGCCCCTCACAGATACGCAGTATTTT. It translates to CAVPDRPLTDTQYF. The rearrangement links TRBV7-9 to TRBJ2-3; TRBD1 might be the D (6 bases). The CDR3 covers 14 residues. V lost 11 bases, J lost 2 bases, and 17 bases lay in between. CDR1 SEHNR and CDR2 FQNEAQ come from the germline V gene (reference sequence). The whole variable domain, filled in from reference TRBV7-9 and TRBJ2-3, reads DTGVSQNPRHKITKRGQNVTFRCDPISEHNRLYWYRQTLGQGPEFLTYFQNEAQLEKSRLLSDRFSAERPKGSFSTLEIQRTEQGDSAMYLCAVPDRPLTDTQYFGPGTRLTVL.

The chain employs TRBV19 and TRBJ1-1; TRBD1 agrees at 10 bases. Losses at the gene ends were 8 bases for V and 10 bases for J; bases not matched to a gene: 13. The CDR3 loop spans 14 amino acids. Per germline, CDR1 LNHDA and CDR2 SQIVND (reference sequence). The CDR3 bases are TGTGCCAGTGAAGACCGGGACAGGGGAACAGGAGCTTTCTTT. Its translation is CASEDRDRGTGAFF. The full variable domain, rest sourced from reference TRBV19 and TRBJ1-1, is DGGITQSPKYLFRKEGQNVTLSCEQNLNHDAMYWYRQDPGQGLRLIYYSQIVNDFQKGDIAEGYSVSREKKESFPLTVTSAQKNPTAFYLCASEDRDRGTGAFFGQGTRLTVV.

The CDR3 loop reads CASSLAYAAGGITDTQYF. The CDR3 DNA sequence: TGTGCCAGCAGCTTAGCGTACGCGGCGGGGGGTATCACAGATACGCAGTATTTT. The chain has TRBV7-9 and TRBJ2-3; 8 bases are shared with TRBD2. This CDR3 has 18 residues. CDR1 is SEHNR and CDR2 is FQNEAQ in the germline V gene (reference sequence). V was clipped by 0 bases and J by 2 bases; unmatched bases: 10.